This T cell receptor (beta chain) was identified during a study of T cell responses to AZD1222 COVID-19 vaccine. Background on the study: Second doses at about 4 or about 12 weeks were pooled.

The method was immunoSEQ multiplex PCR; TCRdb's version includes in-frame clones alone and lacks a portion of them. The sample records about 120,000 clones, under 95% being singletons. This clonotype originated in an adult in good health. This sample comprised peripheral blood, obtained on day 0 of AZD1222 vaccination.

This chain's CDR3 is CASRIFSNEQFF. In DNA, the CDR3 is TGTGCCAGCAGAATTTTCAGCAATGAGCAGTTCTTC. The chain carries TRBV2 and TRBJ2-1; unclear D gene. The V end lost 6 bases, the J end lost 6 bases, and 9 bases lay between the germline ends. Germline loops: CDR1 SNHLY, CDR2 FYNNEI. This CDR3 region has 12 residues.